These 19 T cell receptor beta chains originate from one sample sequenced in a study of cytomegalovirus exposure and HLA in healthy donors. PCR primers comprised 60 Vbeta and 13 Jbeta primers. Some clones are missing from TCRdb's copy, which holds only in-frame ones; the method was immunoSEQ multiplex PCR. The sample includes some 97,000 clones, under 80% of them seen just once. The specimen was PBMCs. The receptor source for this set is a woman under 30 in good health and CMV-seropositive.

The rearrangement links TRBV5-6 to TRBJ1-5, with D uncertain. V was cut by 1 base and J by 6 bases, with 8 bases left in between. CDR3 length: 13 residues. Looked up from germline, CDR1 is SGHDT and CDR2 is YYEEEE. The CDR3 sequence is CASSLNGFQPQHF. The CDR3 DNA follows: TGTGCCAGCAGCTTGAACGGTTTTCAGCCCCAGCATTTT.

The V and J genes are TRBV30 and TRBJ2-7; the D gene is possibly TRBD2 (6 bases). Trimming cost V 1 base and J 4 bases, with 14 bases left between them. The CDR3 runs to 14 residues. CDR1 is GTSNPN and CDR2 is SVGIG in the germline V gene (reference sequence). This CDR3 reads CAWSEQEGQYEQYF. The CDR3 bases are TGTGCCTGGAGTGAACAGGAGGGGCAGTACGAGCAGTACTTC.

The V call is TRBV30, the J call TRBJ2-7, with 10 bases identical to TRBD2. CDR3 length: 14 residues. Germline assignment: CDR1 GTSNPN and CDR2 SVGIG (reference sequence). The V and J ends lost 4 bases and 8 bases, in that order; junction bases with no gene match: 11. The CDR3 spells CAWNVGLAGVKQYF. The CDR3 coding sequence is TGTGCCTGGAATGTGGGGCTAGCGGGAGTGAAGCAGTACTTC.

The chain combines TRBV6-1 with TRBJ2-5; 8 bases align to TRBD2. The CDR3 totals 15 residues. Germline V gene lookup returns CDR1 MNHNS and CDR2 SASEGT. Trimming at V came to 1 base and at J to 2 bases, leaving 3 bases not matched to a gene. CDR3 sequence: CASSEVSGTQETQYF. In DNA, the CDR3 is TGTGCCAGCAGTGAAGTTAGCGGGACACAAGAGACCCAGTACTTC.

The CDR3 here is CASSTGTSVYNEQFF. The CDR3 DNA reads as TGTGCCAGTAGTACCGGGACTAGCGTTTACAATGAGCAGTTCTTC. The chain recombines TRBV19 with TRBJ2-1; 10 bases align to TRBD2. With V trimmed by 4 bases and J by 4 bases, 4 bases remained unmatched. The CDR3 consists of 15 residues. CDR1 is LNHDA, CDR2 SQIVND, per germline (reference sequence).

CDR3 protein: CASSLVAGNTEAFF. In DNA, the CDR3 is TGCGCCAGCAGCTTGGTTGCGGGGAACACTGAAGCTTTCTTT. The rearrangement joins TRBV5-1 to TRBJ1-1; D ambiguous. With 0 bases removed from V and 1 base from J, the gap between germline ends came to 7 bases. The CDR3 loop spans 14 amino acids. Germline values: CDR1 SGHRS, CDR2 YFSETQ.

J is TRBJ2-7 and V is TRBV2; 10 nucleotides agree with TRBD2. Germline loops: CDR1 SNHLY, CDR2 FYNNEI. V was pared by 7 bases and J by 3 bases, with 3 bases of the junction left unmatched. The CDR3 loop spans 13 amino acids. In nucleotides, the CDR3 is TGTGCCAGCAAGGAGCGGGAGGGCTACGAGCAGTACTTC. Encoded protein: CASKEREGYEQYF.

The V gene is TRBV4-3, the J gene TRBJ2-1; no clear D gene. The germline V gene encodes CDR1 LGHNA and CDR2 YSLEER. The CDR3 runs to 15 residues. V lost 0 bases and J 3 bases, leaving 9 bases between the germline ends. For the CDR3, the DNA is TGCGCCAGCAGCCAAGATCGGGTAAACTACAATGAGCAGTTCTTC. Translating gives CASSQDRVNYNEQFF.

The gene calls are TRBV7-3 and TRBJ2-1; maybe TRBD2 (5 bases). The germline CDR1 and CDR2 sequences are SGHTA and FQGTGA. The CDR3 is 13 amino acids. The CDR3 DNA sequence: TGTGCTTCAGCCCGGGGAGCCGTAGATGAGCAGTTCTTC. It yields the protein CASARGAVDEQFF.

This clone has more than one count but fewer than ten. The chain is built from TRBV11-2 and TRBJ1-1; D might be TRBD1 (6 bases). Germline V gene lookup returns CDR1 SGHAT and CDR2 FQNNGV. CDR3 length: 12 amino acids. The V and J ends lost 6 bases and 11 bases respectively, with 16 bases between them. The CDR3 is CASSLGGRGAFF. The CDR3 DNA sequence: TGTGCCAGCAGTCTAGGGGGGCGGGGGGCTTTCTTT.

Remarks on this clone: A much larger clonotype is one base distant, so this may be a read error. This chain connects TRBV13 to TRBJ2-7, with 9 positions matching TRBD1. Per the germline V gene, CDR1 is PRHDT and CDR2 is FYEKMQ (reference sequence). The length of the CDR3 is 14 residues. V was pared by 5 bases and J by 2 bases, with 4 bases of the junction left unmatched. CDR3: CASSRTGVTYEQYF. The DNA of the CDR3 is TGTGCCAGCAGCCGGACAGGGGTAACCTACGAGCAGTACTTC.

The chain uses TRBV6-5 and TRBJ1-1; D perhaps matches TRBD1 (6 bases). V lost 5 bases, J lost 6 bases, and 19 bases lay in between. Germline V CDR1 and CDR2: MNHEY, SVGAGI. The CDR3 extends over 15 amino acids. The CDR3 reads CASSPHSTGSPEAFF. CDR3 bases: TGTGCCAGCAGTCCCCACTCTACAGGGTCCCCTGAAGCTTTCTTT.

The chain links TRBV5-6 to TRBJ2-7; D gene uncertain. The CDR3 runs 13 residues. The ends were cut back, 2 bases at V and 0 bases at J, with 6 bases in the middle. Germline CDR1 SGHDT, CDR2 YYEEEE. The CDR3 DNA reads as TGTGCCAGCAGCTTTGGCAGCTCCTACGAGCAGTACTTC. Its protein is CASSFGSSYEQYF.

This chain joins TRBV7-9 and TRBJ2-3; TRBD2 is a possible D gene (5 bases). Trimming removed 5 bases at V and 0 bases at J, with 12 bases between. There are 15 residues in the CDR3. Germline loops: CDR1 SEHNR, CDR2 FQNEAQ (reference sequence). The CDR3 protein is CASSEGLTSTDTQYF. DNA of the CDR3: TGTGCCAGCAGCGAGGGCCTAACCAGCACAGATACGCAGTATTTT.

The chain is built from TRBV4-3 and TRBJ2-3, with TRBD2 matching 9 bases. V gave up 0 bases and J gave up 2 bases; unmatched junction bases: 3. Per the germline V gene, CDR1 is LGHNA and CDR2 is YSLEER. This CDR3 has 16 residues. CDR3 bases: TGCGCCAGCAGCCAAGAACCTAGCGGGGCCACAGATACGCAGTATTTT. Translated, it gives CASSQEPSGATDTQYF.

The chain carries TRBV19 and TRBJ1-1, with 11 bases aligning to TRBD1. Germline trimming cut 4 bases from V and 1 base from J; bases unmatched to any gene: 5. The CDR3 totals 16 residues. Germline CDR1 reads LNHDA; CDR2 reads SQIVND (reference sequence). For the CDR3, the DNA is TGTGCCAGTAGTAGAGGACAGGGGGCGCGGAACACTGAAGCTTTCTTT. Amino acids: CASSRGQGARNTEAFF.

The chain employs TRBV5-1 and TRBJ2-7; 11 bases match TRBD1. The CDR3 is made up of 15 amino acids. Germline trimming cut 9 bases from V and 2 bases from J; bases unmatched to any gene: 10. Germline lookup yields CDR1 SGHRS and CDR2 YFSETQ. In nucleotides, the CDR3 is TGCGCCACCCACCTTGGACAGGGGGCTACCTACGAGCAGTACTTC. This codes for CATHLGQGATYEQYF.

The chain is built from TRBV5-6 and TRBJ1-4, with D hard to call. Per the germline V gene, CDR1 is SGHDT and CDR2 is YYEEEE. Trimming shortened V by 4 bases and J by 5 bases, and 12 bases separated the two germline ends. This CDR3 has 14 amino acids. The CDR3 DNA is TGTGCCAGCAGCCGACCGGGGTACAATGAAAAACTGTTTTTT. This sequence encodes CASSRPGYNEKLFF.

The chain is built from TRBV10-3 and TRBJ2-7, with TRBD2 matching over 7 bases. V was pared by 6 bases and J by 0 bases, with 2 bases of the junction left unmatched. This CDR3 contains 13 residues. Per germline, CDR1 ENHRY and CDR2 SYGVKD. CDR3 bases: TGTGCCATCAGGGGAGGGGACTCCTACGAGCAGTACTTC. Translation gives CAIRGGDSYEQYF.